One and the same sample provided the 19 T cell receptor beta chains below, sequenced in a study of OX40 agonist ivuxolimab in advanced cancers. Receptor amplification or capture employed the immunoSEQ multiplex PCR assay. Not all clones reach the TCRdb copy of this immuneACCESS table, which keeps in-frame sequences only. Checked studies attribute under half of the gap to unresolved V genes and leave the rest unexplained. The sample profile shows roughly 80,000 clones; 86% of them were found once. The top ten constitute roughly 0.79% of the sample. This specimen was CD4+ or CD8+ T cells sorted from blood, taken in a trial of the OX40 agonist ivuxolimab. The receptor set was obtained from an adult with an advanced solid tumor such as melanoma, head and neck, liver or kidney cancer.

The chain uses TRBV5-1 and TRBJ1-3; the D gene is possibly TRBD1 (6 bases). The CDR3 spans 16 residues. V lost 4 bases and J 2 bases, leaving 16 bases between the germline ends. The germline V gene encodes CDR1 SGHRS and CDR2 YFSETQ. CDR3 loop: CASSPGHYDAGNTIYF. For the CDR3, the DNA is TGCGCCAGCAGCCCGGGACACTATGATGCTGGAAACACCATATATTTT. Looking up the rest from reference TRBV5-1 and TRBJ1-3 gives the full variable domain: KAGVTQTPRYLIKTRGQQVTLSCSPISGHRSVSWYQQTPGQGLQFLFEYFSETQRNKGNFPGRFSGRQFSNSRSEMNVSTLELGDSALYLCASSPGHYDAGNTIYFGEGSWLTVV.

The V call is TRBV13, the J call TRBJ2-1; 7 bases fit TRBD2. Per the germline V gene, CDR1 is PRHDT and CDR2 is FYEKMQ (reference sequence). V was clipped by 5 bases and J by 7 bases; unmatched bases: 17. CDR3 size: 17 residues. CDR3 sequence (DNA): TGTGCCAGCAGCCTATTTAAGGGGCTAGGGCGGGAGAATGAGCAGTTCTTC. Amino acids: CASSLFKGLGRENEQFF.

This clone was seen a few times. The chain couples TRBV6-1 to TRBJ2-7; D not certain. This CDR3 comprises 13 residues. CDR1 is MNHNS and CDR2 is SASEGT in the germline V gene. V was cut by 3 bases and J by 3 bases, with 9 bases left in between. The CDR3 loop reads CASSDPGIYEQYF. The CDR3 coding sequence is TGTGCCAGCAGTGATCCTGGGATCTACGAGCAGTACTTC.

This sequence joins TRBV19 and TRBJ1-5; D is ambiguous. Trimming pared 3 bases from V and 7 bases from J, leaving 19 bases between. The length of the CDR3 is 16 residues. Germline CDR1 is LNHDA and CDR2 is SQIVND (reference sequence). The DNA for the CDR3 is TGTGCCAGTAGTATTCTCAAACAACTACGGGGACAGCCCCAGCATTTT. It yields the protein CASSILKQLRGQPQHF.

CDR3 sequence (DNA): TGTGCCAGCAGAGAGTTAGGGTTCGGTCAGCCCCAGCATTTT. This sequence encodes CASRELGFGQPQHF. The rearrangement joins TRBV2 to TRBJ1-5; D uncertain. Looked up from germline, CDR1 is SNHLY and CDR2 is FYNNEI. The germline V and J ends were trimmed by 6 bases and 6 bases, with 15 bases remaining between them. The CDR3 extends over 14 amino acids.

This chain links TRBV9 with TRBJ2-2; D not resolved. CDR3 length: 13 amino acids. Looked up from germline, CDR1 is SGDLS and CDR2 is YYNGEE. With 2 bases removed from V and 6 bases from J, the gap between germline ends came to 8 bases. The CDR3 region is CASSVTSAGELFF. The CDR3 DNA reads as TGTGCCAGCAGCGTCACGTCAGCCGGGGAGCTGTTTTTT.

The chain couples TRBV30 to TRBJ2-2; 9 nucleotides match TRBD2. This CDR3 is built from 17 residues. Germline CDR1 and CDR2: GTSNPN and SVGIG (reference sequence). The J segment lost 6 bases and the V segment lost 1 base, leaving 12 bases of the junction unmatched. The CDR3 loop is CAWSGKGAGGEPGELFF. The CDR3 DNA is TGTGCCTGGAGTGGGAAGGGGGCGGGGGGGGAGCCCGGGGAGCTGTTTTTT.

The V and J genes are TRBV7-3 and TRBJ2-5; 11 positions match TRBD2. Unmatched junction bases numbered 12, after V lost 1 base and J lost 5 bases. The V gene's germline CDR1 is SGHTA and CDR2 FQGTGA. The CDR3 is made up of 18 amino acids. The CDR3 sequence is CASSLKGRLAGFVETQYF. The DNA of the CDR3 is TGTGCCAGCAGCTTAAAGGGGCGACTAGCGGGGTTTGTGGAGACCCAGTACTTC.

This clone was counted a few times. V is TRBV2 and J is TRBJ2-3; D not certain. CDR3 size: 12 residues. Per germline, CDR1 SNHLY and CDR2 FYNNEI. V was shortened by 3 bases and J by 6 bases, with 7 bases between the two germline ends. As DNA, the CDR3 is TGTGCCAGCAGTGACGATCGGGATACGCAGTATTTT. It encodes CASSDDRDTQYF.

The chain links TRBV5-4 to TRBJ2-6; D is unclear. V gave up 5 bases and J gave up 2 bases, with 5 bases separating them. Germline V lookup: CDR1 SGHNT, CDR2 YYREEE (reference sequence). This CDR3 contains 13 residues. The CDR3 spells CASRDPGANVLTF. The CDR3 coding sequence is TGTGCCAGCAGGGACCCTGGGGCCAACGTCCTGACTTTC. The full variable domain, rest sourced from reference TRBV5-4 and TRBJ2-6, is ETGVTQSPTHLIKTRGQQVTLRCSSQSGHNTVSWYQQALGQGPQFIFQYYREEENGRGNFPPRFSGLQFPNYSSELNVNALELDDSALYLCASRDPGANVLTFGAGSRLTVL.

The J gene is TRBJ2-3, the V gene TRBV4-1; possibly TRBD2 for D (6 bases). The germline CDR1 and CDR2 sequences are MGHRA and YSYEKL. The CDR3 consists of 16 residues. V was trimmed by 1 base and J by 0 bases, leaving 11 bases between them. The CDR3 region is CASSQVGAGSTDTQYF. The CDR3 DNA sequence: TGCGCCAGCAGCCAAGTAGGGGCGGGGAGCACAGATACGCAGTATTTT.

The genes are TRBV7-8 and TRBJ2-1, with a weak D call TRBD2 (5 bases). The CDR3 has 12 amino acids. V lost 5 bases and J 9 bases, leaving 11 bases between the germline ends. Looked up from germline, CDR1 is SGHVS and CDR2 is FQNEAQ. CDR3 DNA sequence: TGTGCCAGCAGCCTAGGCGAGGGTGAGCAGTTCTTC. It yields the protein CASSLGEGEQFF. The full variable domain, in which reference TRBV7-8 and TRBJ2-1 provide the parts outside the CDR3, is GAGVSQSPRYKVAKRGQDVALRCDPISGHVSLFWYQQALGQGPEFLTYFQNEAQLDKSGLPSDRFFAERPEGSVSTLKIQRTQQEDSAVYLCASSLGEGEQFFGPGTRLTVL.

This rearrangement joins TRBV5-4 to TRBJ1-3; D ambiguous. Germline CDR1 reads SGHNT; CDR2 reads YYREEE (reference sequence). Trimming pared 2 bases from V and 4 bases from J, leaving 4 bases between. The CDR3 is made up of 12 amino acids. CDR3 residues: CASSLQGNTIYF. CDR3 nucleotide sequence: TGTGCCAGCAGCTTACAGGGAAACACCATATATTTT.

The V and J genes are TRBV4-1 and TRBJ2-5; tentative D call: TRBD2 (6 bases). Trimming took off 0 bases at V and 7 bases at J, with 12 bases between the two ends. Per germline, CDR1 MGHRA and CDR2 YSYEKL. The CDR3 runs to 14 residues. The CDR3: CASSQEASVRTQYF. CDR3 sequence (DNA): TGCGCCAGCAGCCAAGAGGCTAGCGTGAGGACCCAGTACTTC.

This chain uses TRBV9 with TRBJ2-6, with unresolved D. Germline values: CDR1 SGDLS, CDR2 YYNGEE. The CDR3 totals 15 residues. Trimming removed 0 bases at V and 0 bases at J, with 4 bases between. CDR3 nucleotides: TGTGCCAGCAGCGTAGTGAGCTCTGGGGCCAACGTCCTGACTTTC. Translating gives CASSVVSSGANVLTF.

This chain links TRBV6-5 with TRBJ2-2; a possible D gene is TRBD2 (6 bases). This CDR3 contains 16 residues. Germline V CDR1 and CDR2: MNHEY, SVGAGI. Trimming took 2 bases from V and 4 from J, leaving 14 bases between them. CDR3 protein: CASSYARGSITGELFF. The CDR3 nucleotides are TGTGCCAGCAGTTACGCGCGGGGCAGCATCACCGGGGAGCTGTTTTTT.

J is TRBJ2-1 and V is TRBV7-8, with TRBD2 matching 8 bases. This CDR3 contains 17 residues. CDR1 is SGHVS and CDR2 is FQNEAQ in the germline V gene. V dropped 3 bases and J dropped 1; count of bases not matched to a gene: 8. The CDR3 reads CASSFQRGPSSYNEQFF. The CDR3 nucleotides are TGTGCCAGCAGCTTCCAGCGGGGGCCGTCATCCTACAATGAGCAGTTCTTC. Drawing the rest from reference TRBV7-8 and TRBJ2-1, the complete variable domain is GAGVSQSPRYKVAKRGQDVALRCDPISGHVSLFWYQQALGQGPEFLTYFQNEAQLDKSGLPSDRFFAERPEGSVSTLKIQRTQQEDSAVYLCASSFQRGPSSYNEQFFGPGTRLTVL.

This sequence joins TRBV27 and TRBJ1-6; weak D call: TRBD1 (6 bases). This CDR3 spans 12 amino acids. The V end lost 5 bases, the J end lost 11 bases, and 10 bases lay between the germline ends. Per the germline V gene, CDR1 is MNHEY and CDR2 is SMNVEV (reference sequence). The CDR3: CASSMAGAPLHF. The CDR3 DNA is TGTGCCAGCAGTATGGCAGGGGCACCCCTCCACTTT.

This chain joins TRBV30 and TRBJ2-7; 12 nucleotides match TRBD2. The V gene end was trimmed by 2 bases and the J gene end by 8 bases; junction bases not matched to a gene: 7. The length of the CDR3 is 14 residues. Germline V lookup: CDR1 GTSNPN, CDR2 SVGIG (reference sequence). The CDR3 sequence: CAWSWLAGGAKQYF. CDR3 nucleotides: TGTGCCTGGAGTTGGCTAGCGGGGGGGGCCAAGCAGTACTTC.